The entry below gives a single TCR beta chain sequence along with its context. Which antigen it targets is not known. Possible read error: a much larger clone is one base away. This specimen belongs to a study of tumor-infiltrating lymphocytes in primary liver carcinoma (dated by TCRdb to the late 2010s). About the investigation overall: Of the five patients (three men and two women, aged 30 to 69 years), four had hepatocellular carcinoma and one had combined HCC and intrahepatic cholangiocarcinoma. The five patients had tumors of stage T1-T3 N0M0, with maximum diameters ranging from about 4.2 to 10 cm. To link TCRbeta repertoire diversity with the local molecular phenotype, the 25 tumor region samples were profiled using Agilent mRNA microarrays. High reproducibility was observed for the technical replicate repertoires, with mean shared-clone rates approximately 0.9 and correlation coefficients above 0.95. Across five regions of each liver tumor, along with adjacent normal tissue and blood, the study brought together TCRbeta repertoire sequencing, expression microarrays and whole-exome sequencing. Roughly 3.65 to 8 million productive TCRbeta reads were obtained per sample, and no significant difference in read depth was found between tissue types. A total of approximately 35 specimens from 5 patients, comprising 25 or so tumor regions, 5 adjacent noncancerous liver tissues and 5 peripheral blood samples, were covered by TCRbeta repertoire sequencing.

Points the paper makes about the study in general: Only the TCR beta chain was sequenced, which likely underestimates true repertoire diversity because unpaired alpha chains were not captured. With just a handful of patients in the study, the authors point out that the findings should be validated in a larger study. Only roughly 8-25% of top clones appeared in all five regions of a tumor, which suggests that tumor-infiltrating T cells are spatially heterogeneous. Repertoire overlap was higher between tumor regions (mean about 36%) than tumor-adjacent (17%) or tumor-blood (14%) pairs, consistent with antigen-driven expansion. Because the samples were bulk and unsorted, CD4+ and CD8+ T cell repertoires could not be compared. A significantly larger repertoire fraction was made up by the top 250 clones in tumors than in blood (p = 0.039).

Total RNA and DNA were co-extracted from approximately 20-30 mg of bulk tissue with the AllPrep DNA/RNA mini kit, without cell sorting. Surgical resection was performed in China between 2015 and early 2016 on about five patients with histopathologically diagnosed primary liver carcinoma. Chronic HBV infection was present in the patients, and the patients were treatment-naive at sampling. Each tumor was sampled at five spatially separated regions: the superior, inferior, left-lateral and right-lateral poles and the tumor centre. More than 80% viable tumor cells were found by histology in every tumor sample. Fresh tumor and adjacent tissue pieces were bisected; one half was stored in RNAlater at -80°C, the other sent for histology. Using a constant-region primer and ProtoScript II reverse transcriptase, TCRbeta-specific cDNA was reverse-transcribed from 500 to 650 ng total RNA. The TCRbeta libraries were prepared through three rounds of nested multiplex PCR following a slightly modified ARM-PCR procedure. Each of the first two PCR rounds ran for nine to eleven cycles and used multiplex TRBV1-TRBV30 forward primers together with a Cbeta reverse primer. Sample barcodes and Illumina adapters were added in a final 25-cycle PCR with Deep VentR polymerase. Amplicons of 200-500 bp were gel-purified with a QIAquick gel extraction kit before sequencing. TCRbeta amplicons were sequenced on an Illumina HiSeq 2500 with 250-bp paired-end reads. As for the authors' bioinformatics: To recover full CDR3 sequences, reads were quality-trimmed using Trimmomatic v0.33 and paired reads were then merged using FLASH v1.2.11. V, D and J germline segments were assigned to the rearranged TCRbeta sequences using MiGEC v1.2.1b. VDJtools v1.0.0 computed clonotype statistics and Shannon-Wiener diversity indices. To reduce sampling bias, subsequent analyses other than the diversity analysis used only the 250 most abundant clonotypes in each sample. TCRdb cleaned the public reads at Q25 with fastp, built clones with MiXCR and kept in-frame beta chains. When rows share a CDR3 protein, they turn into one entry using the most common DNA and genes. The V and J calls were not made by the authors but by TCRdb's processing. The sample table records about 60,000 distinct CDR3 sequences; about 65% of these occur just once. In total, the top ten clones hold roughly 40% of the sample.

The CDR3 measures 19 amino acids from cysteine to phenylalanine. Only CDR3 DNA is held: 57 bases, read in frame from base 1. The germline V gene supplies CDR1 LGHNA and CDR2 YSLEER. The sample consisted of liver tumor tissue from sampling region 4. What the cell subset or site label conveys for this sample: tumor region T4, right-lateral pole. The V and J segments used are TRBV4-3 and TRBJ2-3; the junction holds 16 bases that match TRBD2. This clonotype was sampled from a man between 40 and 49 years old with primary liver carcinoma and hepatitis B virus infection. In nucleotides, the sequence is TGCGCCAGCATCCAAAAGGGACTAGCGGGAGGGCCTAGCACAGATACGCAGTATTTT. The translation is CASIQKGLAGGPSTDTQYF.